This is a list of T cell receptor beta chains from one sample in a study of siplizumab effects on memory and regulatory T cells. Method: immunoSEQ multiplex PCR; TCRdb's copy keeps in-frame clones and lacks some. The sample carries roughly 120,000 clones, about 94% recorded once. The sample taken for sequencing was non-Treg CD4+ T cells sorted from blood. The receptors derive from a human donor in good health. The CDR3 runs from the conserved cysteine through the conserved F or W. Each record gives: D gene, clone size, J gene, V gene, CDR3 protein, CDR3 DNA. The D gene is left open where the match is weak. Not all rows give a size; the values are once, few, many and, for expanded clones, a class.

>.|.|TRBJ1-4|TRBV2
CASSTGISATNEKLFF
TGTGCCAGCAGCACCGGAATATCAGCAACTAATGAAAAACTGTTTTTT
>.|.|TRBJ2-3|TRBV29-1
CSVDLQEGTDTQYF
TGCAGCGTTGACCTTCAGGAGGGGACAGATACGCAGTATTTT
>TRBD1|.|TRBJ2-7|TRBV27
CASKNGQGAAYEQYF
TGTGCCAGCAAAAACGGACAGGGGGCCGCATACGAGCAGTACTTC
>TRBD1|.|TRBJ1-1|TRBV19
CASSPGQGWTEAFF
TGTGCCAGTAGTCCGGGACAGGGTTGGACTGAAGCTTTCTTT
>.|.|TRBJ1-2|TRBV10-3
CAISIQEAVDGYTF
TGTGCCATCAGCATACAGGAGGCCGTGGATGGCTACACCTTC
>TRBD1|.|TRBJ2-7|TRBV18
CASSPLETGVSEQYF
TGTGCCAGCTCACCACTTGAGACAGGGGTAAGCGAGCAGTACTTC
>TRBD1|.|TRBJ2-1|TRBV7-9
CAVETGGNEQFF
TGTGCCGTCGAGACAGGGGGCAATGAGCAGTTCTTC
>.|.|TRBJ2-7|TRBV7-9
CASSLVSGRSYEQYF
TGTGCCAGCAGCTTAGTGTCAGGTCGGTCCTACGAGCAGTACTTC
>.|.|TRBJ2-1|TRBV4-1
CASSRIGRDFSYNEQFF
TGCGCCAGCAGCCGGATTGGACGAGATTTCTCCTACAATGAGCAGTTCTTC
>.|.|TRBJ1-2|TRBV20-1
CSARESWGYTF
TGCAGTGCTAGAGAGTCCTGGGGCTACACCTTC
>TRBD2|.|TRBJ2-1|TRBV30
CAWVRSGLAGANNEQFF
TGTGCCTGGGTGCGGTCGGGCTTAGCGGGAGCTAACAATGAGCAGTTCTTC
>TRBD2|.|TRBJ2-2|TRBV19
CASNPLAGGKNTGELFF
TGTGCCAGTAACCCCTTAGCGGGGGGAAAGAACACCGGGGAGCTGTTTTTT
>.|.|TRBJ1-5|TRBV19
CASSTDQAGLGNQPQHF
TGTGCCAGTAGTACCGATCAGGCGGGGCTGGGCAATCAGCCCCAGCATTTT
>TRBD1|.|TRBJ1-3|TRBV30
CAWRQDRAGNTIYF
TGTGCCTGGAGGCAGGACAGGGCTGGAAACACCATATATTTT
>TRBD2|.|TRBJ2-2|TRBV19
CASRAAWLAGTGELFF
TGTGCCAGTAGGGCGGCGTGGCTAGCGGGAACCGGGGAGCTGTTTTTT
>TRBD1|once|TRBJ1-1|TRBV11-3
CASSTRDSEAFF
TGTGCCAGCAGCACCCGGGACAGTGAAGCTTTCTTT
>.|.|TRBJ1-2|TRBV5-4
CASSLAQNPSINYGYTF
TGTGCCAGCAGCTTGGCGCAGAACCCCAGTATTAACTATGGCTACACCTTC
>TRBD1|.|TRBJ1-4|TRBV4-1
CASSQSRDREKLFF
TGCGCCAGCAGCCAGTCCCGGGACAGGGAAAAACTGTTTTTT
>.|.|TRBJ2-5|TRBV5-1
CASSSPGTQYF
TGCGCCAGCAGCTCCCCAGGGACCCAGTACTTC
>.|.|TRBJ1-2|TRBV11-1
CASSFRKGLSNYGYTF
TGTGCCAGCAGCTTCCGTAAGGGGCTCTCAAACTATGGCTACACCTTC
>.|.|TRBJ1-1|TRBV5-1
CASSLVLGTEAFF
TGCGCCAGCAGCTTGGTATTGGGGACTGAAGCTTTCTTT
>.|.|TRBJ2-5|TRBV29-1
CSVVFVGTQYF
TGCAGCGTTGTTTTTGTGGGGACCCAGTACTTC